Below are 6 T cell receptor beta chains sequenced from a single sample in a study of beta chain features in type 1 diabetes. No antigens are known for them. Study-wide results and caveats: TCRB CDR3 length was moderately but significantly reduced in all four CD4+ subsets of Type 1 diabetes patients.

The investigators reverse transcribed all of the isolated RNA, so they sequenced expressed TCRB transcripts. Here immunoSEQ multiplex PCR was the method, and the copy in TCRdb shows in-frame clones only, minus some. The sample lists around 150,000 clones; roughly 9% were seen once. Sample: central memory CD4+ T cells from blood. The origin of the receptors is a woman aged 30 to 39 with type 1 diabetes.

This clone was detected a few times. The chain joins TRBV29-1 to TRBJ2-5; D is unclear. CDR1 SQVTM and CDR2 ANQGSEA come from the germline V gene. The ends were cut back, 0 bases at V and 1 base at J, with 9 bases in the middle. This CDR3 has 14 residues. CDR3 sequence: CSVEDPYTQETQYF. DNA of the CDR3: TGCAGCGTTGAAGATCCTTACACCCAAGAGACCCAGTACTTC.

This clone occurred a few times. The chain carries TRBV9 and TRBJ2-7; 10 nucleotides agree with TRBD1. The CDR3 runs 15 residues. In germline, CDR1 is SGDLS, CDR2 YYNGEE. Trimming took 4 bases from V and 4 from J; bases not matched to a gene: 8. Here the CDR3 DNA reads TGTGCCAGCAGCTCTCAACCGGGACAGGGGTACGAGCAGTACTTC. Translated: CASSSQPGQGYEQYF.

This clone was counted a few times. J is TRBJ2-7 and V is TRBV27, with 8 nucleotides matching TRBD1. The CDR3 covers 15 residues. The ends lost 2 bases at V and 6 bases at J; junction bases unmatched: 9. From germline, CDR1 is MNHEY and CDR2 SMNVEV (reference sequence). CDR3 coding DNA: TGTGCCAGCAGTTTAAGGCAGGGGGCCCTGTCCGAGCAGTACTTC. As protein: CASSLRQGALSEQYF.

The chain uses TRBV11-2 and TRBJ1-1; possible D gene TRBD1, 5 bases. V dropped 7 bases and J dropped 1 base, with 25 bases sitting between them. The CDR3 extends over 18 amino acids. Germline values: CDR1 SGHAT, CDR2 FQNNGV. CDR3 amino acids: CASTILAGPGGSNTEAFF. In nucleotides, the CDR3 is TGTGCCAGCACCATTTTGGCCGGGCCGGGGGGATCGAACACTGAAGCTTTCTTT.

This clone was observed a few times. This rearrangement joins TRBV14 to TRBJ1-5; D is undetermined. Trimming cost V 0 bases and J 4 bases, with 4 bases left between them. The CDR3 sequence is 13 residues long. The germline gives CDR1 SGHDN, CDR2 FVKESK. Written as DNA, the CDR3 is TGTGCCAGCAGCCAAGATCCGAATCAGCCCCAGCATTTT. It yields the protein CASSQDPNQPQHF.

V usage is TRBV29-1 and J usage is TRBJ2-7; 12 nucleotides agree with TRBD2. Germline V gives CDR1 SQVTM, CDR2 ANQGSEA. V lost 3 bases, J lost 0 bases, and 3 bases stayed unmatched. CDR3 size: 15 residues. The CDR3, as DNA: TGCAGCGTTGACCTGACTAGCGGGAGCTCCTACGAGCAGTACTTC. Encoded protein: CSVDLTSGSSYEQYF.